This is a list of T cell receptor beta chains from one sample in a study of graft-versus-host responses after intestinal transplantation. Generated by immunoSEQ multiplex PCR, the TCRdb table keeps only in-frame clones and is missing some. The sample lists about 91,000 clones, 85% to 95% occurring once. Their recognized antigens are unknown. The sample consisted of unstimulated CD4+ T cells sorted from spleen or lymph node cells, taken before transplant. The receptors derive from a human donor who was the organ donor for an intestinal transplant. The CDR3 runs from the conserved cysteine through the conserved F or W. Each record gives: clone size, V gene, CDR3 protein. A row's size may be missing; if present it is once, few, many or a size class.

NA	TRBV6-1	CASSALRRTGYSNQPQHF
NA	TRBV5-1	CASSPGQGNQETQYF
NA	TRBV9	CASSVLLSGGIDEQYF
NA	TRBV11-2	CASSFGSPYEQYF
NA	TRBV4-2	CASSQARADRDRTEAFF
NA	TRBV27	CASSTTGRGARYGYTF
NA	TRBV10-3	CAISGLEVAGEPKFFDTQYF
NA	TRBV7-9	CASSLVARHSGANVLTF
NA	TRBV5-1	CASSLAYGTGTETQYF
NA	TRBV5-1	CASSLVPPGLTGNTIYF
NA	TRBV11-3	CASSLWRGVTDTQYF
NA	TRBV6-1	CASNPPSSYNEQFF
NA	TRBV28	CASSSPGLAGKDEQFF
NA	TRBV7-9	CASSLGQGYGYTF
NA	TRBV6-1	CASSEKSQGQETQYF
NA	TRBV28	CASRTGGDTEAFF
NA	TRBV2	CASSQDRATDGYTF
NA	TRBV19	CASSPLRAQETQYF
NA	TRBV7-9	CASSSATGSYEQYF
NA	TRBV4-2	CASSQDPGVGEKLFF
NA	TRBV2	CASRIGTGSQPQHF
NA	TRBV7-3	CASSDRQGRQETQYF
once	TRBV7-2	CASSTRSGELFF
NA	TRBV18	CASSPGQGSEKLFF
NA	TRBV9	CASSRRVAGGPYNEQFF
NA	TRBV2	CASSELRQKGPEAFF
NA	TRBV5-1	CASSLDQPASGRREETQYF
NA	TRBV6-1	CASSNQGQDNSPLHF
NA	TRBV28	CASSLLGVSQETQYF
NA	TRBV7-9	CASSSFQIGSNYGYTF
NA	TRBV6-5	CASRPSGTYTGELFF
NA	TRBV11-2	CASSLDGLADYEQYF
NA	TRBV9	CASSARDRQLPDEQFF
NA	TRBV6-1	CASRLAVRETQYF
once	TRBV29-1	CSVMGLYHTGELFF
NA	TRBV5-1	CASCWDSNTEAFF
NA	TRBV5-1	CASRTGGGHNEKLFF
NA	TRBV5-4	CASSPTVQETQYF
few	TRBV10-3	CAIYDPGLAGEQYF
NA	TRBV28	CAAAETQETQYF
NA	TRBV4-1	CATTSGTGTPGELFF
NA	TRBV5-1	CASSLDLGQFFSYNEQFF
NA	TRBV6-6	CASSLTGGDQPQHF
NA	TRBV28	CASIKWHPNTEAFF
NA	TRBV9	CASARAGLSRTDTQYF
NA	TRBV5-3	CARSRDRDPDTQYF
NA	TRBV7-9	CASSLVEREVGNQPQHF
NA	TRBV2	CASRQTGNSYEQYF
NA	TRBV11-2	CASSLGDRFSGNTIYF
NA	TRBV18	CASSYRGLSYNEQFF
NA	TRBV7-6	CASSLAGRGVETQYF
once	TRBV11-3	CASSATGTGRVRLFF
NA	TRBV15	CATSRGFPGLAVQETQYF
once	TRBV7-2	CASSLEASGSIFSYEQYF